Presented here are 30 T cell receptor beta chains from one specimen sequenced in a study of breast tumors, draining lymph nodes, adjacent tissues. TCRdb used MiXCR to reprocess the multiplex PCR reads, holding one entry per CDR3 protein. The sample shows 150,000 to 200,000 distinct CDR3 sequences, 31% of them seen only once. Breast cancer patients provided tissue from their axillary draining lymph nodes. The sample was axillary lymph node tissue. These receptors were obtained from a female donor with breast cancer. Some clones in this sample may be carry-over from other donors' samples.

The V and J genes are TRBV4-1 and TRBJ2-5; TRBD2 matches at 9 bases. The germline V gene has CDR1 MGHRA and CDR2 YSYEKL. There are 15 residues in the CDR3. The V segment lost 1 base and the J segment 2 bases; nucleotides outside the gene matches: 2. This CDR3 reads CASSQGLADQETQYF. The CDR3 DNA reads as TGCGCCAGCAGCCAAGGACTAGCGGATCAAGAGACCCAGTACTTC.

This rearrangement joins TRBV9 to TRBJ2-3; D is uncertain. V lost 6 bases and J lost 2, with 10 bases in between. Germline V gene sequence: CDR1 SGDLS, CDR2 YYNGEE. The CDR3 consists of 13 residues. CDR3 sequence: CASKGGTTDTQYF. Here the CDR3 DNA reads TGTGCCAGCAAGGGCGGAACCACAGATACGCAGTATTTT.

This chain links TRBV2 with TRBJ2-7; D possibly uses TRBD1 or TRBD2 (5 bases each). The CDR3 consists of 14 residues. The germline V gene has CDR1 SNHLY and CDR2 FYNNEI. V was cut by 3 bases and J by 6 bases, with 15 bases left in between. The CDR3 coding sequence is TGTGCCAGCAGTGACGTAGACTATGGGGGCGAGCAGTACTTC. Translated, it gives CASSDVDYGGEQYF.

The chain uses TRBV19 and TRBJ1-1; D remains ambiguous. V dropped 8 bases and J dropped 7 bases, with 8 bases sitting between them. The CDR3 has 10 residues. The germline V gene encodes CDR1 LNHDA and CDR2 SQIVND (reference sequence). The CDR3 loop reads CASPELEAFF. As DNA, the CDR3 is TGTGCCAGTCCGGAACTTGAAGCTTTCTTT.

Note on this clonotype: The CDR3 ends on some other residue instead of the conserved phenylalanine or tryptophan, so this is likely a read error. The CDR3 reads CASPGGGHLNTGELFL. In DNA form, the CDR3 reads TGTGCCAGCCCTGGAGGGGGGCATTTGAACACCGGGGAGCTGTTTCTT. This chain connects TRBV3-1 to TRBJ2-2, with D possibly being TRBD1 or TRBD2 (6 bases each). Germline values: CDR1 LGHDT, CDR2 YNNKEL (reference sequence). Trimming removed 8 bases from V and 1 base from J, with 17 bases in between. The CDR3 length is 16 residues.

The J gene is TRBJ1-2, the V gene TRBV12-3 or TRBV12-4; unclear D gene. There are 16 residues in the CDR3. The V end was cut by 3 bases, the J end by 3 bases, with 17 bases between. The CDR3 loop reads CASSLGLSRFDYGYTF. The CDR3 coding sequence is TGTGCCAGCAGTTTGGGTCTGAGTAGATTCGACTATGGCTACACCTTC.

This clonotype was observed many times. The chain carries TRBV5-1 and TRBJ2-1; the D gene could be TRBD1 or TRBD2 (5 bases each). Germline V CDR1 and CDR2: SGHRS, YFSETQ. The CDR3 spans 16 residues. Trimming removed 0 bases at V and 0 bases at J, with 10 bases between. CDR3 residues: CASSLAGTHSYNEQFF. In nucleotides, the CDR3 is TGCGCCAGCAGCTTGGCCGGGACCCACTCCTACAATGAGCAGTTCTTC.

V is TRBV3-1 and J is TRBJ2-3; the match to TRBD2 covers 11 bases. CDR3 length equals 19 residues. Trimming at V came to 0 bases and at J to 0 bases, leaving 8 bases not matched to a gene. Germline CDR1 reads LGHDT; CDR2 reads YNNKEL (reference sequence). CDR3 nucleotides: TGTGCCAGCAGCCAAGATAGGGCTAGCGGGAGGCCAAGCACAGATACGCAGTATTTT. Its translation is CASSQDRASGRPSTDTQYF.

This clonotype was detected many times. The V gene is TRBV20-1, the J gene TRBJ2-5; 12 positions agree with TRBD2. Germline V gene data show CDR1 as DFQATT and CDR2 as SNEGSKA (reference sequence). The CDR3 is 17 amino acids. Trimming at V came to 0 bases and at J to 5 bases, leaving 10 bases not matched to a gene. CDR3 sequence (DNA): TGCAGTGCTAGAGATCCTGCGGGACTAGCGGGTGTGGAGACCCAGTACTTC. As protein: CSARDPAGLAGVETQYF.

This clonotype was counted at least ten times. The chain carries TRBV20-1 and TRBJ2-1; 8 positions match TRBD2. This CDR3 spans 14 amino acids. V lost 6 bases to trimming and J lost 6 bases; unmatched junction nucleotides: 10. Germline V CDR1 and CDR2: DFQATT, SNEGSKA (reference sequence). DNA for the CDR3: TGCAGTGCAGTAAACGGGAGGGCCTCCAATGAGCAGTTCTTC. It translates to CSAVNGRASNEQFF.

This clonotype was seen many times. The chain joins TRBV7-3 to TRBJ1-2; the D gene is possibly TRBD1 (6 bases). V lost 2 bases and J 7 bases, leaving 14 bases between the germline ends. The germline V gene encodes CDR1 SGHTA and CDR2 FQGTGA. There are 14 residues in the CDR3. Written as DNA, the CDR3 is TGTGCCAGCAGCTTATCCCCAGGGGTTGGTGGCTACACCTTC. Translating it yields CASSLSPGVGGYTF. The full variable domain, with the rest looked up from reference TRBV7-3 and TRBJ1-2, is GAGVSQTPSNKVTEKGKYVELRCDPISGHTALYWYRQSLGQGPEFLIYFQGTGAADDSGLPNDRFFAVRPEGSVSTLKIQRTERGDSAVYLCASSLSPGVGGYTFGSGTRLTVV.

This clonotype was counted many times. This chain uses TRBV7-3 with TRBJ2-3; 14 positions agree with TRBD2. This CDR3 is built from 21 residues. After removal of 1 base from V and 0 bases from J, the junction contained 12 bases not matched to a gene. Per the germline V gene, CDR1 is SGHTA and CDR2 is FQGTGA. This CDR3 is CASSLIGPGLAGGISTDTQYF. In nucleotides, the CDR3 is TGTGCCAGCAGCTTAATAGGGCCCGGACTAGCGGGGGGCATAAGCACAGATACGCAGTATTTT.

This clonotype was recorded at least ten times. The chain uses TRBV24-1 and TRBJ2-1; 10 bases are a match to TRBD2. Germline V gene lookup returns CDR1 KGHDR and CDR2 SFDVKD. Germline trimming cut 0 bases from V and 7 bases from J; bases unmatched to any gene: 2. The CDR3 covers 15 residues. CDR3 nucleotide sequence: TGTGCCACCAGTGATTTGCTAGCGGGGGCAAATGAGCAGTTCTTC. Its protein is CATSDLLAGANEQFF.

Worth noting for this clonotype: A read error may produce the germline difference seen at one junction end. The CDR3 region is CASSLAGTGMQPQHF. CDR3 sequence (DNA): TGTGCCAGCAGCCTAGCCGGGACAGGGATGCAGCCCCAGCATTTT. This chain uses TRBV7-9 with TRBJ1-5; 9 bases line up with TRBD1. Per germline, CDR1 SEHNR and CDR2 FQNEAQ (reference sequence). The CDR3 length is 15 residues.

This clonotype has ten or more counts. The rearrangement links TRBV20-1 to TRBJ2-7, with D perhaps TRBD1 or TRBD2 (5 bases each). The V and J ends lost 3 bases and 0 bases respectively, with 9 bases between them. CDR1 and CDR2 (germline): DFQATT, SNEGSKA (reference sequence). The CDR3 contains 13 residues. CDR3 loop: CSASGARSYEQYF. Here the CDR3 DNA reads TGCAGTGCTAGCGGGGCCCGCTCCTACGAGCAGTACTTC.

Worth noting for this clonotype: This may arise from a read error, as a much more abundant clone is one base away. The CDR3 ends on some other residue instead of the conserved phenylalanine or tryptophan, so this is likely a read error. This rearrangement joins TRBV6-6 to TRBJ2-7; TRBD2 might be the D (5 bases). Trimming removed 6 bases from V and 5 bases from J, with 14 bases in between. The CDR3 is made up of 13 amino acids. From germline, CDR1 is MNHNY and CDR2 SVGAGI (reference sequence). The CDR3, as DNA: TGTGCCAGCAGCTCACTCGGGGAAAACGAGCAGTACTAC. This encodes CASSSLGENEQYY.

Concerning this clonotype itself: This sequence may be a read error, since a much larger clone differs from it by one base. The CDR3 bases are TGTGCCAGCAGCTTAGGAGCGGGAGAGACAGATGCGCAGTATTTT. Residues: CASSLGAGETDAQYF. The chain carries TRBV7-8 and TRBJ2-3, with 8 bases fitting TRBD2. The CDR3 covers 15 residues. CDR1 is SGHVS and CDR2 is FQNEAQ in the germline V gene.

This clonotype was seen ten or more times. V and J are TRBV11-2 and TRBJ1-2; D may be TRBD1 (5 bases). Per the germline V gene, CDR1 is SGHAT and CDR2 is FQNNGV. The germline V and J ends were trimmed by 5 bases and 7 bases, with 17 bases remaining between them. The CDR3 consists of 14 residues. The CDR3 protein is CASSLGRRGSGYTF. In DNA, the CDR3 is TGTGCCAGCAGCCTAGGGCGGCGGGGGTCTGGCTACACCTTC.

Many counts were recorded for this clonotype. V gene TRBV6-2 or TRBV6-3 combines with J gene TRBJ2-6; tentative D call: TRBD1 (5 bases). The CDR3 is 17 amino acids. Looked up from germline, CDR1 is MNHEY and CDR2 is SVGEGT. Trimming removed 4 bases at V and 0 bases at J, with 13 bases between. The CDR3 reads CASSFQGHISGANVLTF. The CDR3 DNA is TGTGCCAGCAGTTTTCAGGGCCACATCTCTGGGGCCAACGTCCTGACTTTC.

Many counts were recorded for this clonotype. This chain joins TRBV7-3 and TRBJ2-5; TRBD2 might be the D (5 bases). Germline V gene data show CDR1 as SGHTA and CDR2 as FQGTGA. V lost 0 bases and J lost 5, with 7 bases in between. The CDR3 sequence is 13 residues long. CDR3 amino acids: CASSLTPGETQYF. CDR3 DNA: TGTGCCAGCAGCTTAACTCCGGGGGAGACCCAGTACTTC.

This clonotype was recorded many times. The germline gene is not matched at one end of the junction; a read error may be the cause. This chain connects TRBV6-5 to TRBJ1-2; 9 bases map to TRBD1. CDR3 length: 17 residues. The V gene's germline CDR1 is MNHEY and CDR2 SVGAGI. The CDR3 loop reads CASSHSVTGGSLYGYTF. Written as DNA, the CDR3 is TGTGCCAGCAGTCACTCGGTGACAGGGGGATCCCTCTATGGCTACACCTTC.

Concerning this clonotype itself: Relative to the germline gene, one junction end is altered; a read error may explain this. The gene calls are TRBV5-1 and TRBJ2-5; D is undetermined. The CDR3 is 14 residues long. The germline V gene has CDR1 SGHRS and CDR2 YFSETQ. The CDR3 spells CASSLGTSQDTQYF. The CDR3, as DNA: TGCGCCAGCAGCTTGGGCACTTCTCAAGACACCCAGTACTTC.

Comment on this clonotype: This may be a read error: a much more frequent sequence differs by one nucleotide. The V call is TRBV6-1, the J call TRBJ2-2; no definite D call. V lost 5 bases and J lost 0, with 10 bases in between. CDR1 and CDR2 from the germline V gene are MNHNS and SASEGT. This CDR3 has 15 residues. The CDR3 DNA sequence: TGTGCCAGCAGTCCCGGATCTACGAACACCGGGGAGCTGTTTTTT. This gives the protein CASSPGSTNTGELFF.

The chain uses TRBV4-3 and TRBJ1-6; D gene ambiguous. Germline CDR1 reads LGHNA; CDR2 reads YSLEER. V lost 0 bases, J lost 4 bases, and 7 bases lay in between. This CDR3 is built from 15 residues. The CDR3: CASSQEHVYNSPLHF. CDR3 in DNA: TGCGCCAGCAGCCAAGAACACGTATATAATTCACCCCTCCACTTT.

The V and J genes are TRBV12-3 or TRBV12-4 and TRBJ1-1, with 7 bases matching TRBD1. CDR3 size: 14 residues. V lost 3 bases to trimming and J lost 1 base; unmatched junction nucleotides: 2. CDR3 DNA: TGTGCCAGCAGTTTGGGACAGACGAACACTGAAGCTTTCTTT. Translating gives CASSLGQTNTEAFF.

For this clonotype: A read error may explain this, as a much larger clone is one base away. The chain employs TRBV6-5 and TRBJ1-2, with D perhaps TRBD1 (6 bases). This CDR3 spans 16 amino acids. V dropped 7 bases and J dropped 1 base, with 19 bases sitting between them. Per germline, CDR1 MNHEY and CDR2 SVGAGI. CDR3 loop: CASIWIYRANNYGYTF. DNA of the CDR3: TGTGCCAGCATTTGGATTTACAGGGCGAATAACTATGGCTACACCTTC.

The chain has TRBV11-3 and TRBJ1-4; unclear D gene. Germline V gene data show CDR1 as SGHNT and CDR2 as YENEEA. The germline V and J ends were trimmed by 1 base and 5 bases, with 8 bases remaining between them. This CDR3 has 14 amino acids. As DNA, the CDR3 is TGTGCCAGCAGCTTAGGTGAGGGAAATGAAAAACTGTTTTTT. This sequence encodes CASSLGEGNEKLFF.

This clonotype was seen at least ten times. The chain employs TRBV7-9 and TRBJ2-2, with TRBD1 identical over 9 bases. The length of the CDR3 is 17 residues. The germline V gene has CDR1 SEHNR and CDR2 FQNEAQ (reference sequence). With 5 bases clipped from V and 6 bases from J, the junction kept 13 bases outside the gene matches. The CDR3 coding sequence is TGTGCCAGCAGCGTAAACCCGGGACAGGGAAACGCCGGGGAGCTGTTTTTT. Its translation: CASSVNPGQGNAGELFF.

The table lists this clonotype with many counts. This chain joins TRBV11-2 and TRBJ1-3; 7 nucleotides line up with TRBD1. Trimming removed 3 bases from V and 4 bases from J; junction bases left unmatched: 6. CDR3 length: 15 amino acids. Germline CDR1 and CDR2: SGHAT and FQNNGV. CDR3: CASSFPGGTGNTIYF. The CDR3 DNA reads TGTGCCAGCAGCTTCCCAGGGGGAACGGGAAACACCATATATTTT.

This clonotype was observed many times. The chain has TRBV5-5 and TRBJ2-7, with D hard to call. Germline CDR1 SGHKS, CDR2 YYEKEE (reference sequence). Trimming left V 1 base short and J 4 bases short, with 12 bases between. This CDR3 has 14 amino acids. CDR3 loop: CASSLHSEIYEQYF. The CDR3 nucleotides are TGTGCCAGCAGCTTGCACAGCGAGATATACGAGCAGTACTTC.